This T cell receptor (beta chain) was recovered during a study of T-cell reconstitution after alpha-beta-depleted transplantation in children. Study observations and caveats: It was newly produced T cells that mostly accounted for T-cell counts and diversity one year after transplant.

V shed 0 bases and J 0 bases; nucleotides not matched to a gene: 12. Germline loops: CDR1 SGHAT, CDR2 FQDESV (reference sequence). This CDR3 has 20 residues. With regard to this clonotype: Its target is not known.

The authors prepared the TCRbeta library with unique molecular identifiers. MiXCR, applied by TCRdb to the PCR reads, yields one record per CDR3 protein. The repertoire holds roughly 350,000 distinct CDR3 sequences, with 15% to 20% as singletons. The sequenced sample was PBMCs, mostly from graft donor cells, obtained 360 days after TCRalphabeta/CD19-depleted stem cell transplant. The rearrangement uses TRBV11-1 and TRBJ2-4, with 9 bases aligning to TRBD2. This receptor was taken from a male patient aged 2-15 years who had a stem cell transplant for acute lymphoblastic leukemia, so the T cells may come from the graft donor. CDR3 sequence (DNA): TGTGCCAGCAGCTTAGCACGTGGGTCTAGCGGGATTCTAGCCAAAAACATTCAGTACTTC. Translation: CASSLARGSSGILAKNIQYF.